The present T cell receptor (beta chain) was sequenced within a study of cytomegalovirus exposure and HLA in healthy donors. Primers for the PCR totalled 60 Vbeta and 13 Jbeta. Per the study methods: In a later analysis, the count reached about 82 million unique TCR beta chains, with about 9.9 million shared. Data came from immunoSEQ multiplex PCR; TCRdb stores just in-frame clones and leaves some out. The V and J calls and clone size come from that table; D and trimming were worked out from the DNA. The sample shows some 150,000 clones, around nine tenths of them seen only once. CDR1 SNHLY and CDR2 FYNNEI come from the germline V gene. There are 12 residues in the CDR3. The V gene lost 8 bases and the J gene lost 5 bases, with 13 bases spanning the gap.

The TCR comes from a woman in her 30s in good health and CMV-seronegative. Material for sequencing was PBMCs. The chain has TRBV2 and TRBJ2-7; D possibly corresponds to TRBD2 (6 bases). Written as DNA, the CDR3 is TGTGCCAGCTCAAGGACTATCCACGAGCAGTACTTC. It is translated as CASSRTIHEQYF.